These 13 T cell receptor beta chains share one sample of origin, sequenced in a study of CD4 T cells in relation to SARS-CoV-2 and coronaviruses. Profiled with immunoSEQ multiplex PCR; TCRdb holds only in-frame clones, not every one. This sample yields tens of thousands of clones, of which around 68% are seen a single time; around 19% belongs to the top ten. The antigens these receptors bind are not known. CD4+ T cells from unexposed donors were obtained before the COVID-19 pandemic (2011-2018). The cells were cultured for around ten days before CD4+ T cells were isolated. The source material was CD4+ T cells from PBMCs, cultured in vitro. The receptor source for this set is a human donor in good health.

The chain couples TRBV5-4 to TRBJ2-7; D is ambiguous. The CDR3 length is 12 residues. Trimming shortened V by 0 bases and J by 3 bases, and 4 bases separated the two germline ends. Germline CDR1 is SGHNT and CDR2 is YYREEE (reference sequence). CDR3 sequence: CASSLGYYEQYF. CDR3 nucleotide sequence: TGTGCCAGCAGCTTGGGCTACTACGAGCAGTACTTC. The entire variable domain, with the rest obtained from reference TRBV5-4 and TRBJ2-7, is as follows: ETGVTQSPTHLIKTRGQQVTLRCSSQSGHNTVSWYQQALGQGPQFIFQYYREEENGRGNFPPRFSGLQFPNYSSELNVNALELDDSALYLCASSLGYYEQYFGPGTRLTVT.

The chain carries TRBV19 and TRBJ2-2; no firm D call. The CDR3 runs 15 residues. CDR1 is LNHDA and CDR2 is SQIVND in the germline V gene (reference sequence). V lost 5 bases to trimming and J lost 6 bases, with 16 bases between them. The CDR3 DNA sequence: TGTGCCAGTAGTGGGCCAGGAAATTTTGCCGGGGAGCTGTTTTTT. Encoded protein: CASSGPGNFAGELFF.

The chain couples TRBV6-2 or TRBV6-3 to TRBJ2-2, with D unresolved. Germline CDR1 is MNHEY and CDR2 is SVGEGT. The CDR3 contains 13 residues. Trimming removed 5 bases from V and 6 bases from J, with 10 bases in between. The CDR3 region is CASSPQESGELFF. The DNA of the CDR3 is TGTGCCAGCAGTCCCCAGGAGTCCGGGGAGCTGTTTTTT.

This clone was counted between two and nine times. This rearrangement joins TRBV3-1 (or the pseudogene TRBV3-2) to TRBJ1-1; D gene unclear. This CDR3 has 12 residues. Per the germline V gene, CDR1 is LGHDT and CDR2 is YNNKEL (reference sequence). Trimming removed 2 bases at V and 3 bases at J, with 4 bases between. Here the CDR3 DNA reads TGTGCCAGCAGCCAACAGTACACTGAAGCTTTCTTT. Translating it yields CASSQQYTEAFF.

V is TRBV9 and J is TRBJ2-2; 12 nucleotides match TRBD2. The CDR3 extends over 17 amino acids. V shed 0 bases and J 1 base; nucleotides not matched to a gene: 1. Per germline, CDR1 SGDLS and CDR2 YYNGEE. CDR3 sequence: CASSVGGLAGNTGELFF. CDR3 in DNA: TGTGCCAGCAGCGTAGGGGGACTAGCGGGGAACACCGGGGAGCTGTTTTTT.

CDR3 coding DNA: TGTGCCAGCAGCCAAGGACTCGGGACAGGGACCGGGGAGCTGTTTTTT. This gives the protein CASSQGLGTGTGELFF. The V gene is TRBV3-1 (or the pseudogene TRBV3-2), the J gene TRBJ2-2; 9 bases line up with TRBD1. The trim removed 1 base at V and 5 bases at J, leaving 5 bases unmatched. The germline gives CDR1 LGHDT, CDR2 YNNKEL (reference sequence). This CDR3 region has 16 residues.

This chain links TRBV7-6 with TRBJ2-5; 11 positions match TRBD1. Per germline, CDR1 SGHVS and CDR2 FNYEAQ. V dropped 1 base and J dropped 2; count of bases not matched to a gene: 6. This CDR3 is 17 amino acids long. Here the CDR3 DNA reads TGTGCCAGCAGCTTAGGGCCGGGACAGGGGGGACAAGAGACCCAGTACTTC. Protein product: CASSLGPGQGGQETQYF.

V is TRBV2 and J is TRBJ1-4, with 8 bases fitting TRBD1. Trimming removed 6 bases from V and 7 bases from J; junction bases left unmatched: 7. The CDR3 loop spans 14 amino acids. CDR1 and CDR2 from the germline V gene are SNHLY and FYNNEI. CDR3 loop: CASRGTDRGEKLFF. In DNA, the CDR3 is TGTGCCAGCAGGGGTACAGACAGGGGTGAAAAACTGTTTTTT.

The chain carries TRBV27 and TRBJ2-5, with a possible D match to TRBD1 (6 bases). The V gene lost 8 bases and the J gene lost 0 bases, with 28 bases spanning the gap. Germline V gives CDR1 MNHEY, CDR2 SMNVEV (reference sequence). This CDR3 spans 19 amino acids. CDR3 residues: CASVPRGRGRVKYQETQYF. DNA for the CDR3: TGTGCCAGCGTCCCACGGGGCAGGGGAAGGGTTAAATACCAAGAGACCCAGTACTTC.

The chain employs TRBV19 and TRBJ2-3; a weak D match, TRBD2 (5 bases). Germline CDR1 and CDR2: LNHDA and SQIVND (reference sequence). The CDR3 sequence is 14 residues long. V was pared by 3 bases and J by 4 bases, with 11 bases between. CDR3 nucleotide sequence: TGTGCCAGTAGTATTTGGACTGCGGCAGATACGCAGTATTTT. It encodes CASSIWTAADTQYF.

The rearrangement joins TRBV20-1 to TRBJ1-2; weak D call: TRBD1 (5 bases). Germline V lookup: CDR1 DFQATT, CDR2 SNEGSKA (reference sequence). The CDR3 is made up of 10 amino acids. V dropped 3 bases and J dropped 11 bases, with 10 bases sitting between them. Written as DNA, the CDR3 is TGCAGTGCTAGGGCGGGGCAATACACCTTC. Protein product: CSARAGQYTF.

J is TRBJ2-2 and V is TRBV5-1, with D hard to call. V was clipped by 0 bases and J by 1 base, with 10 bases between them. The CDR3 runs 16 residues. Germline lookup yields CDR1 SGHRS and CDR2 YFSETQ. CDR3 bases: TGCGCCAGCAGCTTGGAGGGCATTGAGAACACCGGGGAGCTGTTTTTT. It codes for CASSLEGIENTGELFF.

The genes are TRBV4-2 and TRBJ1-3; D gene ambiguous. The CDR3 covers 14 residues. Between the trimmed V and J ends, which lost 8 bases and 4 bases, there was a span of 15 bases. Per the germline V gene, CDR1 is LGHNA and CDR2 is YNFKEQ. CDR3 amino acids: CASAPRAEGNTIYF. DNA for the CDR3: TGTGCCAGCGCGCCTCGGGCAGAAGGAAACACCATATATTTT.